A selection of T cell receptor beta chains follows, all from one sample in a study of vaccination and CD4 T cells after COVID-19. Via MiXCR, TCRdb re-called the PCR reads, giving one row per CDR3 protein. The sample lists about 14,000 distinct CDR3 sequences; more than 25% were seen once. Their antigens are not known. The sequenced material came from cultured CD4+ T cells from blood. Source of these receptors: a human donor with COVID-19. CDR3s include the opening cysteine and the closing phenylalanine or tryptophan. D genes are given only for firm matches. Not all rows give a size; the values are once, few, many and, for expanded clones, a class.

abundance: .; j_gene: TRBJ2-3; v_gene: TRBV11-2; d_gene: .; CDR3aa: CASSLPGTQYF; CDR3nt: TGTGCCAGCAGCCTTCCAGGGACGCAGTATTTT
abundance: few; j_gene: TRBJ2-2; v_gene: TRBV10-3; d_gene: TRBD2; CDR3aa: CAILAGGNTGELFF; CDR3nt: TGTGCCATCTTGGCGGGGGGCAACACCGGGGAGCTGTTTTTT
abundance: medium-sized; j_gene: TRBJ1-4; v_gene: TRBV20-1; d_gene: TRBD1; CDR3aa: CSAPDTGQGIGKLFF; CDR3nt: TGCAGTGCTCCAGATACCGGACAGGGGATCGGAAAACTGTTTTTT
abundance: .; j_gene: TRBJ1-6; v_gene: TRBV6-1; d_gene: TRBD1; CDR3aa: CASRYRGQENSPLHF; CDR3nt: TGTGCCAGCAGATATAGAGGACAGGAAAATTCACCCCTCCACTTT
abundance: few; j_gene: TRBJ2-2; v_gene: TRBV4-1; d_gene: .; CDR3aa: CASSDYPGGVANTGELFF; CDR3nt: TGCGCCAGCAGCGATTATCCAGGGGGGGTCGCGAACACCGGGGAGCTGTTTTTT
abundance: .; j_gene: TRBJ2-2; v_gene: TRBV9; d_gene: TRBD2; CDR3aa: CASSVGGLAWNTGELFF; CDR3nt: TGTGCCAGCAGCGTCGGGGGACTAGCGTGGAACACCGGGGAGCTGTTTTTT
abundance: .; j_gene: TRBJ1-1; v_gene: TRBV14; d_gene: TRBD1; CDR3aa: CASSQLPGQGFGNTEAFF; CDR3nt: TGTGCCAGCAGCCAACTCCCGGGACAGGGGTTTGGGAACACTGAAGCTTTCTTT
abundance: few; j_gene: TRBJ1-4; v_gene: TRBV2; d_gene: .; CDR3aa: CASSNFQMTNEKLFF; CDR3nt: TGTGCCAGCAGCAACTTCCAGATGACTAATGAAAAACTGTTTTTT
abundance: .; j_gene: TRBJ2-1; v_gene: TRBV27; d_gene: .; CDR3aa: CASSFRGHGQFF; CDR3nt: TGTGCCAGCAGTTTCCGTGGCCATGGGCAGTTCTTC
abundance: few; j_gene: TRBJ2-3; v_gene: TRBV24-1; d_gene: .; CDR3aa: CATSDEGTYTDTQYF; CDR3nt: TGTGCCACCAGTGATGAAGGGACGTACACAGATACGCAGTATTTT
abundance: .; j_gene: TRBJ1-5; v_gene: TRBV19; d_gene: .; CDR3aa: CASREGMGNQPQHF; CDR3nt: TGTGCCTCCAGGGAGGGGATGGGCAATCAGCCCCAGCATTTT